The 20 T cell receptor beta chains below come from one sample, sequenced in a study of blood T cell repertoires in COVID-19. The protocol was immunoSEQ multiplex PCR, while the TCRdb copy is restricted to in-frame clones and leaves out a portion. The sample lists about 210,000 clones; about 91% were seen once. Sequencing used PBMCs or T cells enriched from blood (not recorded which). The receptor source for this set is a man aged 18 to 35 with acute COVID-19.

The rearrangement uses TRBV30 and TRBJ1-1, with D hard to call. Germline lookup yields CDR1 GTSNPN and CDR2 SVGIG (reference sequence). This CDR3 comprises 14 residues. The V and J ends lost 6 bases and 1 base respectively, with 15 bases between them. CDR3 sequence reads: CACPRRGRNTEAFF. The CDR3, as DNA: TGTGCCTGCCCGCGGCGGGGAAGGAACACTGAAGCTTTCTTT.

The rearrangement links TRBV15 to TRBJ2-7; the D is unclear. The CDR3 consists of 15 residues. The V end was cut by 0 bases, the J end by 1 base, with 10 bases between. CDR1 and CDR2 (germline): LNHNV, YYDKDF (reference sequence). The CDR3 DNA reads as TGTGCCACCAGCAGAGATCTCGGCGGATCCTACGAGCAGTACTTC. This sequence encodes CATSRDLGGSYEQYF.

The CDR3 protein is CASSEAWTGAYGYTF. CDR3 nucleotide sequence: TGTGCCAGCAGTGAAGCCTGGACAGGGGCCTATGGCTACACCTTC. J is TRBJ1-2 and V is TRBV6-1; 9 nucleotides match TRBD1. Trimming removed 0 bases from V and 4 bases from J; junction bases left unmatched: 3. This CDR3 spans 15 amino acids. CDR1 is MNHNS, CDR2 SASEGT, per germline.

The chain has TRBV27 and TRBJ2-1; 9 nucleotides match TRBD2. After removal of 5 bases from V and 6 bases from J, the junction contained 17 bases not matched to a gene. Germline CDR1 MNHEY, CDR2 SMNVEV (reference sequence). The CDR3 loop spans 18 amino acids. The CDR3 DNA sequence: TGTGCCAGCAGTCCGGTGGGGGAATCCCGGACTAGCGTCAATGAGCAGTTCTTC. It specifies CASSPVGESRTSVNEQFF.

The chain uses TRBV7-2 and TRBJ1-5; D may be TRBD1 (5 bases). Trimming left V 0 bases short and J 9 bases short, with 27 bases between. Germline CDR1 is SGHTA and CDR2 is FQGNSA. The length of the CDR3 is 19 residues. The CDR3 bases are TGTGCCAGCAGCTTAGCTTTGGCAGCTGTCAGGACCGGGGGTCTGCCCCAGCATTTT. This gives the protein CASSLALAAVRTGGLPQHF. The whole variable domain, filled in from reference TRBV7-2 and TRBJ1-5, reads GAGVSQSPSNKVTEKGKDVELRCDPISGHTALYWYRQSLGQGLEFLIYFQGNSAPDKSGLPSDRFSAERTGGSVSTLTIQRTQQEDSAVYLCASSLALAAVRTGGLPQHFGDGTRLSIL.

The chain couples TRBV3-1 (or the pseudogene TRBV3-2) to TRBJ2-5; perhaps TRBD2 as D (5 bases). The CDR3 contains 14 residues. Trimming left V 0 bases short and J 4 bases short, with 9 bases between. The germline V gene encodes CDR1 LGHDT and CDR2 YNNKEL (reference sequence). Written as DNA, the CDR3 is TGTGCCAGCAGCCAAGAGAGTCGGGGAGAGACCCAGTACTTC. It translates to CASSQESRGETQYF.

The chain joins TRBV6-5 to TRBJ2-1; 9 bases fit TRBD2. Germline V CDR1 and CDR2: MNHEY, SVGAGI. The J segment lost 4 bases and the V segment lost 6 bases, leaving 7 bases of the junction unmatched. This CDR3 comprises 15 residues. The CDR3: CASSAGLAAYNEQFF. CDR3 coding DNA: TGTGCCAGCAGCGCGGGACTAGCCGCGTACAATGAGCAGTTCTTC.

The V gene is TRBV11-3, the J gene TRBJ1-6, with D possibly being TRBD1 (6 bases). The CDR3 spans 16 residues. Trimming pared 1 base from V and 2 bases from J, leaving 9 bases between. CDR1 and CDR2 (germline): SGHNT, YENEEA. The CDR3 reads CASSLGGHTYNSPLHF. The CDR3 DNA is TGTGCCAGCAGCTTAGGGGGACATACCTATAATTCACCCCTCCACTTT.

The CDR3, as DNA: TGTGCCAGCAGTCAAGGACAGGGCTCCTTTGAAAAACTGTTTTTT. Translation: CASSQGQGSFEKLFF. The V gene is TRBV28, the J gene TRBJ1-4; 8 positions agree with TRBD1. V lost 5 bases and J lost 7; bases outside the gene matches: 9. CDR1 is MDHEN, CDR2 SYDVKM, per germline. CDR3 length: 15 amino acids.

This chain joins TRBV18 and TRBJ2-3, with a tentative D call TRBD2 (6 bases). V was trimmed by 9 bases and J by 2 bases, leaving 21 bases between them. CDR3 length equals 16 residues. The germline gives CDR1 KGHSH, CDR2 LQKENI. CDR3 loop: CASPRGGKTDTDTQYF. The CDR3 bases are TGTGCCAGTCCGAGGGGCGGGAAAACTGACACAGATACGCAGTATTTT.

This chain joins TRBV11-1 and TRBJ2-5, with 7 nucleotides matching TRBD1. Germline loops: CDR1 SGHAT, CDR2 FQDESV (reference sequence). The J segment lost 5 bases and the V segment lost 4 bases, leaving 10 bases of the junction unmatched. The CDR3 sequence is 15 residues long. In DNA form, the CDR3 reads TGTGCCAGCAGCTCCGACCATACAGGGGAGGAGACCCAGTACTTC. This sequence encodes CASSSDHTGEETQYF. Combining the CDR3 with reference TRBV11-1 and TRBJ2-5 gives the whole variable domain EAEVAQSPRYKITEKSQAVAFWCDPISGHATLYWYRQILGQGPELLVQFQDESVVDDSQLPKDRFSAERLKGVDSTLKIQPAELGDSAMYLCASSSDHTGEETQYFGPGTRLLVL.

The rearrangement links TRBV25-1 to TRBJ2-2; 8 positions agree with TRBD2. Germline CDR1 reads MGHDK; CDR2 reads SYGVNS. V gave up 1 base and J gave up 4 bases; unmatched junction bases: 11. The CDR3 runs to 18 residues. The CDR3, as DNA: TGTGCCAGCAGTGAATCGTGGACGGGGGGGCTCCGCACCGGGGAGCTGTTTTTT. Its protein product is CASSESWTGGLRTGELFF.

V usage is TRBV11-2 and J usage is TRBJ2-1; D ambiguous. CDR1 is SGHAT, CDR2 FQNNGV, per germline. V lost 1 base and J 6 bases, leaving 4 bases between the germline ends. This CDR3 region has 12 residues. In DNA form, the CDR3 reads TGTGCCAGCAGCTTAGCGGGCAATGAGCAGTTCTTC. Translation: CASSLAGNEQFF.

In its sample, this clone was seen many times. The chain is built from TRBV28 and TRBJ2-5; the match to TRBD2 covers 8 bases. Germline lookup yields CDR1 MDHEN and CDR2 SYDVKM. V dropped 6 bases and J dropped 1; count of bases not matched to a gene: 1. This CDR3 spans 13 amino acids. For the CDR3, the DNA is TGTGCCAGCAGCGGGGGGGGCCAAGAGACCCAGTACTTC. This codes for CASSGGGQETQYF.

The rearrangement joins TRBV27 to TRBJ2-1; D uncertain. The germline V gene encodes CDR1 MNHEY and CDR2 SMNVEV (reference sequence). V was pared by 4 bases and J by 10 bases, with 11 bases between. The CDR3 is 12 residues long. The CDR3 region has the DNA TGTGCCAGCAGTTCGAACTACGGAGAGCAGTTCTTC. Protein sequence: CASSSNYGEQFF.

The rearrangement links TRBV4-1 to TRBJ1-5, with D unresolved. CDR3 length: 15 residues. The V end lost 3 bases, the J end lost 2 bases, and 11 bases lay between the germline ends. Germline V gene data show CDR1 as MGHRA and CDR2 as YSYEKL. CDR3 residues: CASSQTVLGNQPQHF. CDR3 coding DNA: TGCGCCAGCAGCCAGACTGTCCTCGGCAATCAGCCCCAGCATTTT.

The chain has TRBV7-8 and TRBJ2-1, with 12 bases that match TRBD2. This CDR3 spans 18 amino acids. The germline CDR1 and CDR2 sequences are SGHVS and FQNEAQ. J was trimmed by 0 bases and V by 4 bases; bases with no gene match: 7. The CDR3 loop is CASSSLAGGGSSYNEQFF. The CDR3 DNA sequence: TGTGCCAGCAGCTCCCTAGCGGGAGGGGGAAGCTCCTACAATGAGCAGTTCTTC. Filled out from reference TRBV7-8 and TRBJ2-1, the complete variable domain reads GAGVSQSPRYKVAKRGQDVALRCDPISGHVSLFWYQQALGQGPEFLTYFQNEAQLDKSGLPSDRFFAERPEGSVSTLKIQRTQQEDSAVYLCASSSLAGGGSSYNEQFFGPGTRLTVL.

The chain couples TRBV28 to TRBJ2-5, with 11 bases lining up with TRBD1. CDR1 is MDHEN, CDR2 SYDVKM, per germline. The CDR3 totals 16 residues. Germline trimming cut 4 bases from V and 1 base from J; bases unmatched to any gene: 5. Written as DNA, the CDR3 is TGTGCCAGCAGTTCTCCGGGACAGGGGGGCCAAGAGACCCAGTACTTC. The encoded protein is CASSSPGQGGQETQYF.

The chain joins TRBV7-9 to TRBJ1-2; D may be TRBD1 (5 bases). The V and J ends lost 2 bases and 7 bases respectively, with 8 bases between them. The CDR3 totals 12 residues. Germline-derived CDR1 and CDR2 are SEHNR and FQNEAQ (reference sequence). CDR3 loop: CASSLLGVGYTF. CDR3 in DNA: TGTGCCAGCAGCTTATTAGGGGTTGGCTACACCTTC.

CDR3 nucleotide sequence: TGTGCCAGCAGCTTAGACTGGAACACTGAAGCTTTCTTT. This sequence encodes CASSLDWNTEAFF. The genes are TRBV11-3 and TRBJ1-1; no clear D gene. The CDR3 covers 13 residues. The germline V gene has CDR1 SGHNT and CDR2 YENEEA. Trimming took 0 bases from V and 1 from J, leaving 3 bases between them. The full variable domain, with the rest looked up from reference TRBV11-3 and TRBJ1-1, is EAGVVQSPRYKIIEKKQPVAFWCNPISGHNTLYWYLQNLGQGPELLIRYENEEAVDDSQLPKDRFSAERLKGVDSTLKIQPAELGDSAVYLCASSLDWNTEAFFGQGTRLTVV.